Listed here are 30 T cell receptor beta chains from one sample, sequenced in a study of shared T cell receptors in the human thymus. The repertoire was sequenced with immunoSEQ multiplex PCR; TCRdb's copy has only in-frame clones and lacks some. This sample has 700,000 to 750,000 clones; approximately 83% occur once, and the top ten carry more than 0.008%. The sample was also reused in another study, on human thymus T cells.

The sample taken for sequencing was thymocytes. These receptors all come from a girl less than two years old with a congenital heart defect.

J is TRBJ2-5 and V is TRBV7-6; tentative D call: TRBD2 (6 bases). The V gene's germline CDR1 is SGHVS and CDR2 FNYEAQ. CDR3 length: 17 residues. Trimming cost V 5 bases and J 5 bases, with 24 bases left between them. In DNA form, the CDR3 reads TGTGCCAGCAGCCCCGGCTGGAGGGAGGAGGGAGAGGAGACCCAGTACTTC. Its translation is CASSPGWREEGEETQYF.

This rearrangement joins TRBV10-2 to TRBJ1-2, with D possibly being TRBD1 (6 bases). Per germline, CDR1 WSHSY and CDR2 SAAADI. This CDR3 spans 14 amino acids. Trimming pared 1 base from V and 6 bases from J, leaving 12 bases between. The CDR3 nucleotides are TGCGCCAGCAGTGAGTACAGGGCAAGGAATGGCTACACCTTC. It yields the protein CASSEYRARNGYTF.

A remark on this clone: The sample contains more than one DNA sequence encoding this CDR3. The rearrangement links TRBV27 to TRBJ2-1, with D uncertain. Germline V gives CDR1 MNHEY, CDR2 SMNVEV (reference sequence). Trimming took 4 bases from V and 0 from J, leaving 10 bases between them. There are 15 residues in the CDR3. The CDR3 DNA reads TGTGCCAGCAGTTCGAGACTGAGCTCCTACAATGAGCAGTTCTTC. Amino acids: CASSSRLSSYNEQFF.

The genes are TRBV27 and TRBJ2-7, with TRBD1 matching over 12 bases. The CDR3 runs to 15 residues. CDR1 is MNHEY, CDR2 SMNVEV, per germline (reference sequence). Germline trimming cut 2 bases from V and 4 bases from J; bases unmatched to any gene: 3. The CDR3 DNA is TGTGCCAGCAGTTTACGGGGACAGGGGGCATACGAGCAGTACTTC. Protein product: CASSLRGQGAYEQYF.

The V call is TRBV4-1, the J call TRBJ2-1; D perhaps matches TRBD2 (5 bases). Germline CDR1 MGHRA, CDR2 YSYEKL. CDR3 length equals 15 residues. V lost 1 base, J lost 3 bases, and 10 bases lay in between. CDR3 DNA: TGCGCCAGCAGCCAAGTCGTGGACTTCTACAATGAGCAGTTCTTC. Protein: CASSQVVDFYNEQFF.

The chain couples TRBV4-1 to TRBJ2-3, with 11 bases that match TRBD2. Germline CDR1 and CDR2: MGHRA and YSYEKL. The CDR3 is made up of 20 amino acids. V lost 1 base and J lost 1; bases outside the gene matches: 13. DNA for the CDR3: TGCGCCAGCAGCCAAGGTGGGGGGACTAGCGGAGCCAAGCGCACAGATACGCAGTATTTT. This encodes CASSQGGGTSGAKRTDTQYF.

The chain recombines TRBV28 with TRBJ1-6; D not resolved. The CDR3 extends over 15 amino acids. Trimming took off 8 bases at V and 3 bases at J, with 14 bases between the two ends. From germline, CDR1 is MDHEN and CDR2 SYDVKM. The DNA for the CDR3 is TGTGCCAGCCGACCCCCTGACAACTATAATTCACCCCTCCACTTT. This gives the protein CASRPPDNYNSPLHF.

As DNA, the CDR3 is TGTGCCACCAGCAGAGACCAAGGGGCAACTAATGAAAAACTGTTTTTT. Its protein product is CATSRDQGATNEKLFF. V gene TRBV15 combines with J gene TRBJ1-4; maybe TRBD1 (5 bases). Trimming left V 0 bases short and J 0 bases short, with 8 bases between. This CDR3 has 16 amino acids. Germline CDR1 LNHNV, CDR2 YYDKDF (reference sequence).

The V call is TRBV27, the J call TRBJ1-2; 12 bases agree with TRBD1. The V gene's germline CDR1 is MNHEY and CDR2 SMNVEV (reference sequence). J lost 6 bases, V lost 7 bases, and 9 bases had no gene match. This CDR3 region has 15 residues. DNA for the CDR3: TGTGCCAGCAACGCCGGGACAGGGGGCGGGGATGGCTACACCTTC. This codes for CASNAGTGGGDGYTF.

The V and J genes are TRBV29-1 and TRBJ1-1, with D uncertain. The V and J ends lost 7 bases and 0 bases respectively, with 9 bases between them. Germline CDR1 SQVTM, CDR2 ANQGSEA. The CDR3 is 12 amino acids. CDR3 loop: CSDQRVNTEAFF. The CDR3 DNA reads TGCAGCGACCAGCGCGTGAACACTGAAGCTTTCTTT.

The genes are TRBV5-4 and TRBJ2-5; 11 bases are a match to TRBD1. Trimming at V came to 4 bases and at J to 0 bases, leaving 11 bases not matched to a gene. The CDR3 has 18 amino acids. Germline CDR1 and CDR2: SGHNT and YYREEE (reference sequence). The CDR3 sequence: CASSDRLWGQGDQETQYF. The CDR3 region has the DNA TGTGCCAGCAGCGACCGATTGTGGGGACAGGGGGACCAAGAGACCCAGTACTTC.

This chain links TRBV28 with TRBJ1-6; 8 bases match TRBD1. The CDR3 has 15 residues. Germline loops: CDR1 MDHEN, CDR2 SYDVKM. The junction had 11 bases not matched to a gene; V was cut back by 6 bases and J by 10 bases. This chain's CDR3 is CASSYEDRAISPLHF. As DNA, the CDR3 is TGTGCCAGCAGCTACGAGGACAGGGCAATCTCACCCCTCCACTTT.

V is TRBV28 and J is TRBJ1-4, with a weak D call TRBD1 (6 bases). Germline assignment: CDR1 MDHEN and CDR2 SYDVKM. The CDR3 is made up of 18 amino acids. The ends were cut back, 8 bases at V and 4 bases at J, with 26 bases in the middle. In nucleotides, the CDR3 is TGTGCCAGCTTGGCGGACAGCACTCGTGAAGAAAGTAATGAAAAACTGTTTTTT. Translating gives CASLADSTREESNEKLFF.

The gene calls are TRBV6-1 and TRBJ2-2; 7 nucleotides match TRBD1. V gave up 7 bases and J gave up 8 bases; unmatched junction bases: 10. The CDR3 has 14 amino acids. CDR1 is MNHNS, CDR2 SASEGT, per germline. The CDR3 DNA is TGTGCCAGCAAGCTGACAGGGTTCCGAGGGGAGCTGTTTTTT. It specifies CASKLTGFRGELFF.

The rearrangement joins TRBV29-1 to TRBJ2-1, with 8 bases lining up with TRBD2. After removal of 6 bases from V and 3 bases from J, the junction contained 7 bases not matched to a gene. The germline V gene encodes CDR1 SQVTM and CDR2 ANQGSEA. The CDR3 sequence is 14 residues long. The CDR3 region is CSVGSGGHYNEQFF. Here the CDR3 DNA reads TGCAGCGTGGGGTCGGGGGGGCACTACAATGAGCAGTTCTTC.

The chain couples TRBV4-3 to TRBJ1-6, with D unclear. Trimming took off 1 base at V and 7 bases at J, with 11 bases between the two ends. CDR3 length equals 15 residues. The V gene's germline CDR1 is LGHNA and CDR2 YSLEER. CDR3: CASSQGELMNSPLHF. In nucleotides, the CDR3 is TGCGCCAGCAGCCAAGGCGAACTGATGAATTCACCCCTCCACTTT.

This clone occurred a few times. The chain carries TRBV5-6 and TRBJ1-3, with D possibly being TRBD1 (6 bases). Germline CDR1 SGHDT, CDR2 YYEEEE. Trimming removed 2 bases from V and 0 bases from J, with 15 bases in between. This CDR3 has 17 residues. CDR3 DNA: TGTGCCAGCAGCTTTGGTGACAGGCGTTCCTCTGGAAACACCATATATTTT. This codes for CASSFGDRRSSGNTIYF.

V usage is TRBV11-2 and J usage is TRBJ2-5; 8 bases agree with TRBD2. Germline-derived CDR1 and CDR2 are SGHAT and FQNNGV. V gave up 5 bases and J gave up 4 bases; unmatched junction bases: 9. The CDR3 is 15 amino acids. This CDR3 is CASSLTSSGRETQYF. The CDR3 DNA sequence: TGTGCCAGCAGCCTAACGTCTAGCGGGCGAGAGACCCAGTACTTC.

V gene TRBV5-1 combines with J gene TRBJ2-1; 7 nucleotides align to TRBD1. The V gene's germline CDR1 is SGHRS and CDR2 YFSETQ. This CDR3 comprises 14 residues. Germline trimming cut 4 bases from V and 1 base from J; bases unmatched to any gene: 2. The CDR3 DNA follows: TGCGCCAGCAGCCGGACAGGATCCTACAATGAGCAGTTCTTC. The encoded protein is CASSRTGSYNEQFF.

The chain recombines TRBV7-2 with TRBJ1-2, with TRBD1 matching over 12 bases. The trim removed 5 bases at V and 3 bases at J, leaving 10 bases unmatched. This CDR3 comprises 17 residues. Germline CDR1 reads SGHTA; CDR2 reads FQGNSA. In DNA, the CDR3 is TGTGCCAGCAGCGTCCGGGACAGGGGGCTTGGAGACTATGGCTACACCTTC. This codes for CASSVRDRGLGDYGYTF.

The rearrangement uses TRBV4-1 and TRBJ2-3, with TRBD2 matching over 8 bases. V gave up 2 bases and J gave up 3 bases; unmatched junction bases: 7. The CDR3 consists of 16 residues. Per the germline V gene, CDR1 is MGHRA and CDR2 is YSYEKL. CDR3 DNA: TGCGCCAGCAGCCAAAGGTCGGGGGGGCCAACAGATACGCAGTATTTT. Translated, it gives CASSQRSGGPTDTQYF.

This clone showed up just a few times. The chain combines TRBV18 with TRBJ1-5, with TRBD1 matching over 7 bases. The CDR3 covers 16 residues. V shed 1 base, J shed 5 bases, and the junction held 8 bases outside the gene matches. Germline values: CDR1 KGHSH, CDR2 LQKENI. The CDR3 spells CASSPLRTGIDQPQHF. The CDR3 bases are TGTGCCAGCTCACCACTCAGGACAGGCATTGATCAGCCCCAGCATTTT.

The chain couples TRBV5-1 to TRBJ2-1; 8 bases map to TRBD2. The V and J ends lost 2 bases and 2 bases, in that order; junction bases with no gene match: 3. Germline V gene lookup returns CDR1 SGHRS and CDR2 YFSETQ. The CDR3 covers 15 residues. The CDR3 DNA is TGCGCCAGCAGCTTTGTAGCGGGGACCTACAATGAGCAGTTCTTC. Protein: CASSFVAGTYNEQFF.

The rearrangement joins TRBV12-5 to TRBJ1-3; D gene ambiguous. Trimming removed 1 base from V and 9 bases from J, with 22 bases in between. Germline values: CDR1 LGHNT, CDR2 FRNRAP. This CDR3 has 17 residues. The CDR3 DNA reads TGTGCTAGTGGTTTGGCTCGGTACGAGGAGATCCTAGGCACCATATATTTT. Its protein is CASGLARYEEILGTIYF. Drawing the rest from reference TRBV12-5 and TRBJ1-3, the complete variable domain is DARVTQTPRHKVTEMGQEVTMRCQPILGHNTVFWYRQTMMQGLELLAYFRNRAPLDDSGMPKDRFSAEMPDATLATLKIQPSEPRDSAVYFCASGLARYEEILGTIYFGEGSWLTVV.

This clone appeared a few times. The V and J genes are TRBV2 and TRBJ1-2; TRBD1 matches 8 bases. CDR1 and CDR2 from the germline V gene are SNHLY and FYNNEI. The CDR3 has 13 residues. Unmatched junction bases numbered 6, after V lost 3 bases and J lost 9 bases. CDR3 protein: CASSERTGISYTF. In DNA, the CDR3 is TGTGCCAGCAGTGAGCGGACAGGGATTAGCTACACCTTC.

This clone came up a few times. The V call is TRBV29-1, the J call TRBJ2-2; weak D call: TRBD1 (5 bases). Germline loops: CDR1 SQVTM, CDR2 ANQGSEA. This CDR3 spans 14 amino acids. V dropped 7 bases and J dropped 3 bases, with 15 bases sitting between them. CDR3 loop: CSALKKTDTGELFF. In nucleotides, the CDR3 is TGCAGCGCTCTAAAGAAGACAGACACCGGGGAGCTGTTTTTT.

The chain has TRBV11-2 and TRBJ1-2, with 8 bases matching TRBD1. CDR1 and CDR2 from the germline V gene are SGHAT and FQNNGV. Trimming cost V 5 bases and J 9 bases; bases outside gene matches: 5. This CDR3 spans 12 amino acids. CDR3 nucleotide sequence: TGTGCCAGCAGCCCCCGACAGGGGAGCTACACCTTC. Its protein is CASSPRQGSYTF.

The V gene is TRBV7-7, the J gene TRBJ2-2; the match to TRBD1 covers 7 bases. This CDR3 region has 16 residues. The J segment lost 1 base and the V segment lost 4 bases, leaving 6 bases of the junction unmatched. The germline V gene has CDR1 SSHAT and CDR2 FNYEAQ (reference sequence). CDR3 sequence reads: CASSSSGQLNTGELFF. For the CDR3, the DNA is TGTGCCAGCAGCTCATCGGGACAGCTGAACACCGGGGAGCTGTTTTTT.

V and J are TRBV19 and TRBJ1-3; D is perhaps TRBD1 (6 bases). The V gene's germline CDR1 is LNHDA and CDR2 SQIVND (reference sequence). V lost 8 bases, J lost 0 bases, and 17 bases lay in between. The CDR3 length is 16 residues. CDR3 sequence reads: CASGTGRTSSGNTIYF. CDR3 DNA sequence: TGTGCCAGTGGCACAGGGAGGACTAGCTCTGGAAACACCATATATTTT.

This clone was recorded a few times. CDR3 DNA: TGTGCCAGCAGCTTCACCTACGAGCAGTACTTC. It is translated as CASSFTYEQYF. This chain joins TRBV11-2 and TRBJ2-7, with unresolved D. The germline V gene encodes CDR1 SGHAT and CDR2 FQNNGV. V was shortened by 3 bases and J by 2 bases, with 2 bases between the two germline ends. This CDR3 has 11 residues.